What follows are 13 T cell receptor beta chains derived from one specimen sequenced in a study of shared clonotypes between healthy human individuals. Positively selected for CCR7, the CD45RO-negative cells used as naive CD8 cells excluded terminally differentiated effector memory CD45RA+ cells. Here immunoSEQ multiplex PCR was the method, and the copy in TCRdb shows in-frame clones only, minus some. The table shows roughly 570,000 clones, with 95% to 98% occurring only once. Sequencing was carried out using naive CD8+ T cells sorted from blood. Receptor source: a man between 25 and 39 years old in good health.

The chain recombines TRBV27 with TRBJ2-7; no reliable D call. Germline V gives CDR1 MNHEY, CDR2 SMNVEV (reference sequence). The CDR3 extends over 15 amino acids. The V end lost 4 bases, the J end lost 4 bases, and 17 bases lay between the germline ends. CDR3 nucleotides: TGTGCCAGCAGTTCACGCCAGCCTTACCTTTACGAGCAGTACTTC. Protein product: CASSSRQPYLYEQYF.

This chain connects TRBV27 to TRBJ2-1; D possibly corresponds to TRBD1 (6 bases). The germline V and J ends were trimmed by 7 bases and 6 bases, with 19 bases remaining between them. Germline assignment: CDR1 MNHEY and CDR2 SMNVEV (reference sequence). The CDR3 sequence is 15 residues long. Written as DNA, the CDR3 is TGTGCCAGCACCTTCCTTGCTTCAGGGGTCAATGAGCAGTTCTTC. The encoded protein is CASTFLASGVNEQFF.

V is TRBV7-9 and J is TRBJ2-1; 12 bases fit TRBD2. The V gene end was trimmed by 5 bases and the J gene end by 8 bases; junction bases not matched to a gene: 10. This CDR3 spans 16 amino acids. In germline, CDR1 is SEHNR, CDR2 FQNEAQ (reference sequence). The CDR3 spells CASSIPTSGRAHEQFF. The CDR3 coding sequence is TGTGCCAGCAGCATCCCGACTAGCGGGAGAGCCCATGAGCAGTTCTTC.

This rearrangement joins TRBV27 to TRBJ2-7; D gene ambiguous. V was trimmed by 8 bases and J by 2 bases, leaving 13 bases between them. The CDR3 consists of 13 residues. CDR1 is MNHEY and CDR2 is SMNVEV in the germline V gene (reference sequence). CDR3: CASSSGPPYEQYF. CDR3 in DNA: TGTGCCAGCTCCTCCGGGCCGCCCTACGAGCAGTACTTC.

V usage is TRBV27 and J usage is TRBJ2-7; possible D gene TRBD2, 6 bases. CDR3 length: 13 amino acids. The germline CDR1 and CDR2 sequences are MNHEY and SMNVEV (reference sequence). V lost 7 bases and J lost 1, with 11 bases in between. In nucleotides, the CDR3 is TGTGCCAGCACCCGCCGGGGGTCCTACGAGCAGTACTTC. Protein: CASTRRGSYEQYF.

Only a few counts were recorded for this clone. This CDR3 reads CASSLRDRVADTQYF. The CDR3 nucleotides are TGTGCCAGCAGTTTAAGGGACAGGGTTGCAGATACGCAGTATTTT. The gene calls are TRBV27 and TRBJ2-3; TRBD1 matches at 9 bases. The CDR3 sequence is 15 residues long. Germline V gene data show CDR1 as MNHEY and CDR2 as SMNVEV (reference sequence). J gave up 4 bases and V 2 bases, and 4 bases lay outside the gene matches.

The V gene is TRBV11-2, the J gene TRBJ2-5; TRBD2 aligns across 7 bases. Matching the DNA end better, TRBJ2-7 makes the J call doubtful. Germline assignment: CDR1 SGHAT and CDR2 FQNNGV. This CDR3 contains 15 residues. CDR3 sequence: CASSLGRERRYEQYF. The CDR3 DNA reads as TGTGCCAGCAGCTTAGGGCGGGAGAGGAGGTACGAGCAGTACTTC.

The CDR3 DNA reads TGTGCCAGCAGTGGTAAGGTGAACACTGAAGCTTTCTTT. Translation gives CASSGKVNTEAFF. The rearrangement uses TRBV27 and TRBJ1-1, with D unclear. The V gene's germline CDR1 is MNHEY and CDR2 SMNVEV (reference sequence). There are 13 residues in the CDR3. The V gene lost 5 bases and the J gene lost 0 bases, with 7 bases spanning the gap.

The chain joins TRBV28 to TRBJ1-2; perhaps TRBD1 as D (6 bases). Germline CDR1 and CDR2: MDHEN and SYDVKM. V was clipped by 4 bases and J by 4 bases, with 16 bases between them. The CDR3 has 15 amino acids. DNA for the CDR3: TGTGCCAGCAGTTCCATGGGACAACACTTCTATGGCTACACCTTC. This sequence encodes CASSSMGQHFYGYTF.

V gene TRBV19 combines with J gene TRBJ2-3; D is perhaps TRBD1 (6 bases). CDR3 length: 10 amino acids. Germline values: CDR1 LNHDA, CDR2 SQIVND (reference sequence). Trimming shortened V by 11 bases and J by 5 bases, and 8 bases separated the two germline ends. The CDR3 spells CAGGQDTQYF. CDR3 in DNA: TGTGCCGGGGGACAAGATACGCAGTATTTT.

The J gene is TRBJ2-5, the V gene TRBV11-2, with 12 nucleotides matching TRBD2. CDR1 and CDR2 from the germline V gene are SGHAT and FQNNGV. Trimming removed 1 base from V and 1 base from J; junction bases left unmatched: 4. The length of the CDR3 is 17 residues. CDR3: CASSLGPGLAGQETQYF. For the CDR3, the DNA is TGTGCCAGCAGCTTAGGCCCGGGACTAGCGGGCCAAGAGACCCAGTACTTC. Supplemented by reference TRBV11-2 and TRBJ2-5, the full variable domain reads EAGVAQSPRYKIIEKRQSVAFWCNPISGHATLYWYQQILGQGPKLLIQFQNNGVVDDSQLPKDRFSAERLKGVDSTLKIQPAKLEDSAVYLCASSLGPGLAGQETQYFGPGTRLLVL.

V usage is TRBV29-1 and J usage is TRBJ2-1; a weak D match, TRBD1 (8 bases). Germline assignment: CDR1 SQVTM and CDR2 ANQGSEA. The CDR3 consists of 15 residues. V was pared by 5 bases and J by 8 bases, with 22 bases between. The CDR3 sequence: CSVNLQGAGRDEQFF. The CDR3 DNA sequence: TGCAGCGTTAACTTGCAGGGGGCGGGGAGGGATGAGCAGTTCTTC.

This chain uses TRBV27 with TRBJ2-2; D remains ambiguous. The V gene's germline CDR1 is MNHEY and CDR2 SMNVEV (reference sequence). V was shortened by 8 bases and J by 4 bases, with 8 bases between the two germline ends. CDR3 length: 12 amino acids. The chain's CDR3 is CASRIPTGELFF. The CDR3 DNA is TGTGCCAGCCGCATACCCACCGGGGAGCTGTTTTTT.